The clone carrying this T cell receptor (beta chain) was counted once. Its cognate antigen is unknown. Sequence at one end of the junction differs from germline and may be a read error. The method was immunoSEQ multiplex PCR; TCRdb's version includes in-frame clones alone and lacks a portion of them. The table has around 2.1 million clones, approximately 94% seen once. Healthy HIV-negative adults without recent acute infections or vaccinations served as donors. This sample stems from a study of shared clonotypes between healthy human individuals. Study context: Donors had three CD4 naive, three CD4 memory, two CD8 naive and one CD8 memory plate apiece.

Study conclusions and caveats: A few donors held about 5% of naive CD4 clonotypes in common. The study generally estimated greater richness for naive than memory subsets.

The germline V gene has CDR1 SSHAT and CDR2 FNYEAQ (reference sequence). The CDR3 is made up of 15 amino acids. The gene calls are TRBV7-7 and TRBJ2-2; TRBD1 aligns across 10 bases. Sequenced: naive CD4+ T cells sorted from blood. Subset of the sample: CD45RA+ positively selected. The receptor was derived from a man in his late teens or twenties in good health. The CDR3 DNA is TGTGCTAGCAGCGCCGGACAGGGGGGAACCGGGGAGCTGTTTTTT. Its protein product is CASSAGQGGTGELFF.